A single sample gave rise to the 13 T cell receptor beta chains below, sequenced in a study of Tregs in tolerant kidney transplant recipients. Mixed chimerism was transient after nonmyeloablative marrow transplants from related graft donors. Only in-frame clones appear in the TCRdb table, and some are missing; sequencing was by immunoSEQ multiplex PCR. The top ten clones hold 3.8% of a sample with tens of thousands of clones, approximately 89% of them seen once. This material consisted of CD4+ T cells from blood (PBMCs), taken 6 months after the transplant. The receptors derive from a human patient who received a combined kidney and bone marrow transplant. Some T cells may have come from the graft donor.

In its sample, this clone was seen once. The rearrangement joins TRBV6-5 to TRBJ1-5; 7 nucleotides match TRBD1. The V gene's germline CDR1 is MNHEY and CDR2 SVGAGI. With 6 bases clipped from V and 3 bases from J, the junction kept 8 bases outside the gene matches. CDR3 length: 15 residues. CDR3 loop: CASRFQGVDNQPQHF. In DNA form, the CDR3 reads TGTGCCAGCAGATTTCAGGGGGTGGACAATCAGCCCCAGCATTTT.

The CDR3 region has the DNA TGCGCCAGCAGCCATTACCCCGGGACAGATAATCAGCCCCAGCATTTT. This translates into CASSHYPGTDNQPQHF. The chain combines TRBV4-1 with TRBJ1-5; 7 bases are a match to TRBD1. V gave up 3 bases and J gave up 4 bases; unmatched junction bases: 9. There are 16 residues in the CDR3. Germline V gene sequence: CDR1 MGHRA, CDR2 YSYEKL.

Details on this clone: This sample also contains other DNA sequences that code for the same CDR3. The CDR3 is CASRKAVMDSPLHF. CDR3 DNA sequence: TGTGCCAGCCGGAAGGCGGTTATGGATTCACCCCTCCACTTT. V and J are TRBV28 and TRBJ1-6; D gene unclear. The germline V gene encodes CDR1 MDHEN and CDR2 SYDVKM. V was pared by 8 bases and J by 8 bases, with 16 bases between. The CDR3 contains 14 residues.

This sequence joins TRBV30 and TRBJ1-2, with 8 bases matching TRBD1. Germline V gene lookup returns CDR1 GTSNPN and CDR2 SVGIG (reference sequence). The V segment lost 8 bases and the J segment 0 bases; nucleotides outside the gene matches: 2. The CDR3 has 12 residues. The DNA for the CDR3 is TGTGCCCGGACAGGGACTAACTATGGCTACACCTTC. Translating gives CARTGTNYGYTF.

V and J are TRBV7-2 and TRBJ2-4; 12 bases are shared with TRBD2. The CDR3 consists of 14 residues. Germline CDR1 reads SGHTA; CDR2 reads FQGNSA. With 3 bases clipped from V and 7 bases from J, the junction kept 1 base outside the gene matches. The DNA of the CDR3 is TGTGCCAGCAGCTTTACTAGCGGGGGGAACATTCAGTACTTC. Translation: CASSFTSGGNIQYF.

This clone was seen a handful of times. This rearrangement joins TRBV18 to TRBJ2-5; TRBD1 matches 10 bases. The end of the DNA fits TRBJ2-7 better, so the J call may be wrong. CDR1 is KGHSH and CDR2 is LQKENI in the germline V gene. CDR3 size: 14 residues. The CDR3 sequence: CASSMRTGGGEQYF. CDR3 bases: TGTGCCAGCTCGATGAGGACAGGGGGTGGCGAGCAGTACTTC.

This rearrangement joins TRBV6-5 to TRBJ2-6; D is unresolved. From germline, CDR1 is MNHEY and CDR2 SVGAGI. V lost 6 bases, J lost 0 bases, and 6 bases lay in between. The CDR3 contains 14 residues. Here the CDR3 reads CASRFSSGANVLTF. The CDR3 region has the DNA TGTGCCAGCAGGTTTAGCTCTGGGGCCAACGTCCTGACTTTC.

The chain uses TRBV18 and TRBJ2-5; D not certain. Germline CDR1 and CDR2: KGHSH and LQKENI. CDR3 length: 13 amino acids. V was shortened by 5 bases and J by 5 bases, with 12 bases between the two germline ends. CDR3 sequence reads: CASSTLMSETQYF. Here the CDR3 DNA reads TGTGCCAGCTCAACCCTAATGTCGGAGACCCAGTACTTC.

In its sample, this clone was seen once. CDR3 sequence: CAWGTSYGYTF. DNA for the CDR3: TGTGCCTGGGGGACATCCTATGGCTACACCTTC. The V call is TRBV30, the J call TRBJ1-2; tentatively, D is TRBD1 (6 bases). V lost 5 bases and J 4 bases, leaving 8 bases between the germline ends. CDR1 and CDR2 from the germline V gene are GTSNPN and SVGIG (reference sequence). CDR3 length: 11 amino acids.

The V call is TRBV2, the J call TRBJ1-1, with D possibly being TRBD1 (6 bases). The CDR3 contains 12 residues. The V end was cut by 11 bases, the J end by 5 bases, with 15 bases between. Germline CDR1 and CDR2: SNHLY and FYNNEI. For the CDR3, the DNA is TGTGCCCCGGGGGGGGCGCGAACTGAAGCTTTCTTT. It yields the protein CAPGGARTEAFF.

This chain connects TRBV19 to TRBJ2-2; possible D gene TRBD1, 5 bases. The germline gives CDR1 LNHDA, CDR2 SQIVND (reference sequence). The CDR3 length is 18 residues. With 0 bases removed from V and 4 bases from J, the gap between germline ends came to 18 bases. The CDR3 is CASSIEGARTFSTGELFF. The CDR3 region has the DNA TGTGCCAGTAGTATAGAAGGGGCTAGAACTTTCTCCACCGGGGAGCTGTTTTTT.

The chain joins TRBV5-4 to TRBJ2-3; TRBD1 aligns across 7 bases. Germline CDR1 reads SGHNT; CDR2 reads YYREEE (reference sequence). The CDR3 has 17 residues. J lost 2 bases, V lost 0 bases, and 9 bases had no gene match. The CDR3 DNA sequence: TGTGCCAGCAGCTTGGAAGACTCAGGGGGTCCCACAGATACGCAGTATTTT. Its translation is CASSLEDSGGPTDTQYF. Filled out from reference TRBV5-4 and TRBJ2-3, the complete variable domain reads ETGVTQSPTHLIKTRGQQVTLRCSSQSGHNTVSWYQQALGQGPQFIFQYYREEENGRGNFPPRFSGLQFPNYSSELNVNALELDDSALYLCASSLEDSGGPTDTQYFGPGTRLTVL.

V gene TRBV4-1 combines with J gene TRBJ2-5; 8 positions agree with TRBD2. CDR1 is MGHRA and CDR2 is YSYEKL in the germline V gene. The V gene end was trimmed by 0 bases and the J gene end by 0 bases; junction bases not matched to a gene: 3. The CDR3 totals 16 residues. CDR3 coding DNA: TGCGCCAGCAGCCAAGAGGGGACTAGGGACCAAGAGACCCAGTACTTC. Its translation: CASSQEGTRDQETQYF.